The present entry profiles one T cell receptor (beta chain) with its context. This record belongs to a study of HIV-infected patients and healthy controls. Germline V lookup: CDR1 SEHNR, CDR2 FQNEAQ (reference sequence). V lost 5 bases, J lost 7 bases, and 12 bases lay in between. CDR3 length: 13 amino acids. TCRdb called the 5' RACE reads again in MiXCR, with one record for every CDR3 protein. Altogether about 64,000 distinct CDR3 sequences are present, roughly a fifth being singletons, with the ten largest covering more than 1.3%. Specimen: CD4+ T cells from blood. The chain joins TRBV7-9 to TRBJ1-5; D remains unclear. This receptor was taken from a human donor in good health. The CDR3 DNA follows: TGTGCCAGCAGCGAAAACAGTATCCAGCCCCAGCATTTT. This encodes CASSENSIQPQHF.